A selection of T cell receptor beta chains follows, all from one sample in a study of blood T cell repertoires in COVID-19. Clones were sequenced by immunoSEQ multiplex PCR, and TCRdb holds only the in-frame ones, with some missing. The repertoire has 20,000 to 30,000 clones, approximately 90% of them found once; the top ten carry about 7.3%. Material for sequencing was peripheral blood. These TCRs come from a human donor in a cohort sampled during active COVID-19. The CDR3 runs from the conserved cysteine through the conserved F or W. D genes are given only for firm matches. Some rows mark clone size as missing; the rest say once, few, many or name a class of expanded clone.

>TRBJ1-2|.|TRBD1|TRBV7-9
TGTGCCAGCAGCACACCGACAGGGACTAACTATGGCTACACCTTC
CASSTPTGTNYGYTF
>TRBJ1-4|.|TRBD1|TRBV7-9
TGTGCCAGCACCCCAGCCCGGACAGGAGGCGAAAAACTGTTTTTT
CASTPARTGGEKLFF
>TRBJ2-1|.|TRBD2|TRBV7-3
TGTGCCAGCAGCCCTCAGCCCGGGACTAGCGGTTACAATGAGCAGTTCTTC
CASSPQPGTSGYNEQFF
>TRBJ1-2|.|TRBD1|TRBV6-4
TGTGCCAGCAGCTCGGGACAGGGGGCGATTCACACCTTC
CASSSGQGAIHTF
>TRBJ2-4|.|.|TRBV3-1/TRBV3-2
TGTGCCAGCAGCCAAGTTCAGGGATCGGCCAAAAACATTCAGTACTTC
CASSQVQGSAKNIQYF
>TRBJ1-2|.|.|TRBV3-1/TRBV3-2
TGTGCCAGCAGCCTCCGGGGAGGGGTTGGCTACACCTTC
CASSLRGGVGYTF
>TRBJ2-7|.|TRBD2|TRBV7-6
TGTGCCAGCAGTCCAACCCCCGGGACTATCCGGGCCGAGCAGTACTTC
CASSPTPGTIRAEQYF
>TRBJ2-7|.|.|TRBV6-6
TGTGCCAGCAGTTCGCGGACAGACGCCTACGAGCAGTACTTC
CASSSRTDAYEQYF
>TRBJ1-4|.|.|TRBV6-5
TGTGCCAGCAGTCGGACACCGGCGGGGGAAAAACTGTTTTTT
CASSRTPAGEKLFF
>TRBJ2-2|.|TRBD2|TRBV3-1/TRBV3-2
TGTGCCAGCAGCCAAGAAGGGCTAGCGGGGGACACCGGAACCGGGGAGCTGTTTTTT
CASSQEGLAGDTGTGELFF
>TRBJ2-3|.|TRBD2|TRBV6-5
TGTGCCAGCAGTTTAGCGGGAGGCAGCACAGATACGCAGTATTTT
CASSLAGGSTDTQYF
>TRBJ2-1|.|.|TRBV28
TGTGCCAGCAGTGACGGGAGCTCCTACAATGAGCAGTTCTTC
CASSDGSSYNEQFF
>TRBJ2-2|.|.|TRBV28
TGTGCCAGCAGTTTACAGGGGATCGGGGAGCTGTTTTTT
CASSLQGIGELFF
>TRBJ1-2|.|.|TRBV20-1
TGCAGTGCTAGTGGGGGAGCTAACTATGGCTACACCTTC
CSASGGANYGYTF
>TRBJ2-5|.|TRBD2|TRBV27
TGTGCCAGCAGCGCCGGACTAGGGGTAAAGACCCAGTACTTC
CASSAGLGVKTQYF
>TRBJ2-1|.|TRBD2|TRBV7-2
TGTGCCAGCAGCTTAGTCGCTAGCGGGATGGGCTACAATGAGCAGTTCTTC
CASSLVASGMGYNEQFF
>TRBJ2-2|.|TRBD1|TRBV6-5
TGTGCCAGCAGTAAGACAGGGGACACCGGGGAGCTGTTTTTT
CASSKTGDTGELFF
>TRBJ2-7|.|.|TRBV5-6
TGTGCCAGCAGCTCAACCTACGAGCAGTACTTC
CASSSTYEQYF
>TRBJ1-2|.|.|TRBV7-3
TGTGCCAGCAGCCCCGCCGGCAGGGGAGATGGCTACACCTTC
CASSPAGRGDGYTF
>TRBJ2-3|.|.|TRBV29-1
TGCAGCGTTGTGTCTGGGAGTGGACGAAATACGCAGTATTTT
CSVVSGSGRNTQYF
>TRBJ2-4|.|TRBD1|TRBV19
TGTGCCAGTAGTAACCTACAGGGGGTGAACATTCAGTACTTC
CASSNLQGVNIQYF
>TRBJ1-2|.|TRBD1|TRBV5-6
TGTGCCAGCAGCTTGAAGGGACAGGGACTTGGCTACACCTTC
CASSLKGQGLGYTF
>TRBJ1-2|.|TRBD1|TRBV12-3/TRBV12-4
TGTGCCAGCACCCGGACAGGGGGCTCTGGCTACACCTTC
CASTRTGGSGYTF
>TRBJ2-5|.|.|TRBV6-2/TRBV6-3
TGTGCCAGCAGCCCGAGGGGGATCCAAGAGACCCAGTACTTC
CASSPRGIQETQYF
>TRBJ1-5|.|.|TRBV2
TGTGCCAGCAGTGAACACTCTGCGGGCAATCAGCCCCAGCATTTT
CASSEHSAGNQPQHF
>TRBJ2-7|.|.|TRBV5-5
TGTGCCAGCAGCTTATCCCCGGGACTTTTTGGCTACGAGCAGTACTTC
CASSLSPGLFGYEQYF
>TRBJ1-2|.|.|TRBV25-1
TGTGCCAGCAGTGAAACAGGACCTGAGGTTGGCTACACCTTC
CASSETGPEVGYTF
>TRBJ2-1|.|TRBD2|TRBV6-1
TGTGCCAGCAGTGAATTACTAGCGGAATACAATGAGCAGTTCTTC
CASSELLAEYNEQFF
>TRBJ2-7|.|.|TRBV30
TGTGCCTGGAGTGTACCCGGGCGGGGGACATACTTC
CAWSVPGRGTYF
>TRBJ1-1|once|TRBD1|TRBV5-5
TGTGCCAGCGGGGACAGGGGGCTCACTGAAGCTTTCTTT
CASGDRGLTEAFF
>TRBJ2-7|.|.|TRBV9
TGTGCCAGCAGCGTACAAAACAGGGCCTTT
CASSVQNRAF
>TRBJ1-2|.|.|TRBV27
TGTGCCAGCGGAGTGTTCCGGGGTAACGGCTACACCTTC
CASGVFRGNGYTF
>TRBJ2-1|.|.|TRBV3-1/TRBV3-2
TGTGCCAGCAGCCAAGGGACTGGGGTATACAATGAGCAGTTCTTC
CASSQGTGVYNEQFF
>TRBJ1-1|.|TRBD1|TRBV25-1
TGTGCCAGCAGAGAGACAGGGTTCGACACTGAAGCTTTCTTT
CASRETGFDTEAFF
>TRBJ2-1|.|.|TRBV19
TGTGCCAGTGCCAGACAGGCCAACTCCTACAATGAGCAGTTCTTC
CASARQANSYNEQFF
>TRBJ1-4|once|.|TRBV10-3
TGTGCCATCAGTGAGTCGAGAGGGGGAGATGAAAAACTGTTTTTT
CAISESRGGDEKLFF
>TRBJ2-1|.|.|TRBV4-1
TGCGCCAGCAGCCAAGGCACCTCTAGCGATCGGTACAATGAGCAGTTCTTC
CASSQGTSSDRYNEQFF
>TRBJ2-1|.|TRBD2|TRBV4-3
TGCGCCAGCAGCCAAGGTGGGAGGGCCTACAATGAGCAGTTCTTC
CASSQGGRAYNEQFF
>TRBJ1-1|.|TRBD1|TRBV11-2
TGTGCCAGCAGCGCCACAGGGGGCTACACTGAAGCTTTCTTT
CASSATGGYTEAFF
>TRBJ2-1|.|.|TRBV9
TGTGCCAGCAGCGCCCTCGGGCGGGGCTCCTACAATGAGCAGTTCTTC
CASSALGRGSYNEQFF
>TRBJ1-4|.|TRBD1|TRBV28
TGTGCCAGCAGTGGCACCGGGACAGTTAATGAAAAACTGTTTTTT
CASSGTGTVNEKLFF
>TRBJ2-1|.|.|TRBV7-3
TGTGCCAGCAGCTCCGTGGGGAGCCGGCACTACAATGAGCAGTTCTTC
CASSSVGSRHYNEQFF
>TRBJ2-1|once|TRBD2|TRBV18
TGTGCCAGCTCACCAGGGGGGGGCTCCTACAATGAGCAGTTCTTC
CASSPGGGSYNEQFF
>TRBJ2-2|.|.|TRBV9
TGTGCCAGCAGCACACGGACAGATCCGAACACCGGGGAGCTGTTTTTT
CASSTRTDPNTGELFF
>TRBJ1-2|.|.|TRBV11-2
TGTGCCAGCAGCCCCGCCAGGGATTATGGCTACACCTTC
CASSPARDYGYTF
>TRBJ2-5|.|.|TRBV3-1/TRBV3-2
TGTGCCAGCAGCCAAGGGACAGTAGAAGAGACCCAGTACTTC
CASSQGTVEETQYF
>TRBJ2-1|.|TRBD2|TRBV5-4
TGTGCCAGCAGCCCCGGGACTAGCGAAAGACACAATGAGCAGTTCTTC
CASSPGTSERHNEQFF
>TRBJ1-6|.|TRBD1|TRBV4-3
TGCGCCAGCAGCCAAGGGACAGGGTTCGGTTCACCCCTCCACTTT
CASSQGTGFGSPLHF
>TRBJ2-3|few|.|TRBV9
TGTGCCAGCAGCGTAGTAACTAGACCCACAGATACGCAGTATTTT
CASSVVTRPTDTQYF
>TRBJ2-5|.|TRBD1|TRBV5-6
TGTGCCAGCAGCTCGGGACAGGGGAAGACCCAGTACTTC
CASSSGQGKTQYF
>TRBJ1-6|.|.|TRBV4-2
TGTGCCAGCAGCCAATCCGGGAGCAATAATTCACCCCTCCACTTT
CASSQSGSNNSPLHF
>TRBJ2-1|.|TRBD2|TRBV28
TGTGCCAGCAGTCCGGGACTAGCGGGTCCCAACAGTGGCAATGAGCAGTTCTTC
CASSPGLAGPNSGNEQFF
>TRBJ1-1|.|.|TRBV19
TGTGCCAGTAGTATAGATGGGTTCGGGGACACTGAAGCTTTCTTT
CASSIDGFGDTEAFF
>TRBJ2-1|.|TRBD2|TRBV28
TGTGCCAGCAGTTTGCGGTCGGGGGGGCTCTACAATGAGCAGTTCTTC
CASSLRSGGLYNEQFF
>TRBJ2-7|.|.|TRBV11-2
TGTGCCAGCAGCTTATTGACGGGACAACCCTCCTACGAGCAGTACTTC
CASSLLTGQPSYEQYF
>TRBJ2-6|.|.|TRBV24-1
TGTGCCACCGGCGACAGTTCTGGGGCCAACGTCCTGACTTTC
CATGDSSGANVLTF
>TRBJ2-1|.|.|TRBV29-1
TGCAGCGTTGGCGGGAAGAGCTCCTACAATGAGCAGTTCTTC
CSVGGKSSYNEQFF
>TRBJ1-3|few|TRBD1|TRBV5-5
TGTGCCAGCAGCTTGGCCCCCCGGGACAGTGGAAACACCATATATTTT
CASSLAPRDSGNTIYF
>TRBJ1-3|.|.|TRBV29-1
TGCAGCGGACGACAACCGGAGGCGAACACCATATATTTT
CSGRQPEANTIYF
>TRBJ1-6|.|.|TRBV6-2/TRBV6-3
TGTGCCAGCAGTTCCTTCGACAGGTACCTGAATAATTCACCCCTCCACTTT
CASSSFDRYLNNSPLHF